This passage covers 28 T cell receptor beta chains from one sample sequenced in a study of blood T cells in healthy people across ages. With a J-beta primer mix and a sample-barcoded 5' primer, a second PCR ran about 7 to 12 cycles. Via MiXCR, TCRdb re-called the 5' RACE reads, giving one row per CDR3 protein. The sample yields roughly 730,000 distinct CDR3 sequences, just over 55% seen once. Sequenced: blood. These receptors were obtained from a middle-aged man in good health.

The V call is TRBV11-3, the J call TRBJ1-2; perhaps TRBD1 as D (6 bases). CDR3 length: 17 amino acids. Trimming took 5 bases from V and 1 from J, leaving 20 bases between them. From germline, CDR1 is SGHNT and CDR2 YENEEA. The CDR3 loop is CASSPPAGQPYNYGYTF. The CDR3 nucleotides read TGTGCCAGCAGCCCCCCTGCCGGACAGCCATATAACTATGGCTACACCTTC.

This chain uses TRBV10-3 with TRBJ1-2; 9 bases line up with TRBD1. The CDR3 covers 14 residues. V trimming: 6 bases; J trimming: 3 bases; junction bases outside the gene matches: 5. From germline, CDR1 is ENHRY and CDR2 SYGVKD. The CDR3 DNA follows: TGTGCCATCAGCTTACAGGGGGCTGACTATGGCTACACCTTC. Translating gives CAISLQGADYGYTF.

In the case of this clonotype: A read error may produce the germline difference seen at one junction end. This sequence joins TRBV27 and TRBJ2-3; D uncertain. The CDR3 is made up of 8 amino acids. Germline CDR1 MNHEY, CDR2 SMNVEV (reference sequence). For the CDR3, the DNA is TGCGAGGCAGATACGCAGTATTTT. As protein: CEADTQYF.

J is TRBJ2-1 and V is TRBV5-8; D not certain. The CDR3 length is 13 residues. CDR1 is SGHTS, CDR2 YDEGEE, per germline. V shed 5 bases and J shed 4 bases, with 10 bases lying between them. CDR3 in DNA: TGTGCCAGCAGTATGCCCAGATACAATGAGCAGTTCTTC. Amino acids: CASSMPRYNEQFF.

CDR3 region: CSASEGLAGGTAPTDTQYF. The CDR3 DNA sequence: TGCAGTGCTAGCGAAGGACTAGCGGGGGGGACCGCCCCCACAGATACGCAGTATTTT. The chain combines TRBV20-1 with TRBJ2-3, with 15 bases fitting TRBD2. The trim removed 3 bases at V and 2 bases at J, leaving 12 bases unmatched. CDR3 size: 19 residues. Germline CDR1 DFQATT, CDR2 SNEGSKA (reference sequence).

The gene calls are TRBV6-5 and TRBJ2-5; TRBD1 might be the D (5 bases). The CDR3 totals 13 residues. Trimming removed 2 bases at V and 4 bases at J, with 8 bases between. Germline-derived CDR1 and CDR2 are MNHEY and SVGAGI. In nucleotides, the CDR3 is TGTGCCAGCAGTTACAGGGGTCCAGAGACCCAGTACTTC. Its translation: CASSYRGPETQYF.

This clonotype was observed at least ten times. This chain links TRBV5-1 with TRBJ2-1; D ambiguous. The CDR3 covers 12 residues. Trimming cost V 0 bases and J 6 bases, with 4 bases left between them. The germline V gene has CDR1 SGHRS and CDR2 YFSETQ. CDR3 coding DNA: TGCGCCAGCAGCTTGGTTTCCAATGAGCAGTTCTTC. This gives the protein CASSLVSNEQFF.

The J gene is TRBJ2-7, the V gene TRBV20-1, with D possibly being TRBD1 (6 bases). V gave up 1 base and J gave up 0 bases, with 10 bases separating them. This CDR3 contains 14 residues. Germline V CDR1 and CDR2: DFQATT, SNEGSKA (reference sequence). The DNA of the CDR3 is TGCAGTGCTAGAGGGGACACAAGCTCCTACGAGCAGTACTTC. It yields the protein CSARGDTSSYEQYF.

There are many counts of this clonotype. The genes are TRBV20-1 and TRBJ1-5, with TRBD1 as a possible D gene (5 bases). The V end lost 2 bases, the J end lost 2 bases, and 13 bases lay between the germline ends. The length of the CDR3 is 15 residues. Germline assignment: CDR1 DFQATT and CDR2 SNEGSKA (reference sequence). The CDR3 loop reads CSARKGWERNQPQHF. The CDR3 DNA is TGCAGTGCTAGAAAGGGGTGGGAGCGCAATCAGCCCCAGCATTTT.

The rearrangement joins TRBV6-5 to TRBJ2-6; weak D call: TRBD2 (6 bases). CDR1 is MNHEY, CDR2 SVGAGI, per germline. The CDR3 sequence is 15 residues long. V lost 6 bases and J lost 0, with 9 bases in between. The chain's CDR3 is CASRISGSGANVLTF. The DNA for the CDR3 is TGTGCCAGCAGGATTAGCGGCTCTGGGGCCAACGTCCTGACTTTC.

This sequence joins TRBV7-2 and TRBJ2-3; possible D gene TRBD2, 5 bases. The CDR3 extends over 12 amino acids. Germline CDR1 is SGHTA and CDR2 is FQGNSA. V gave up 10 bases and J gave up 1 base, with 9 bases separating them. As DNA, the CDR3 is TGTGCCACGGCGGGTGGCACAGATACGCAGTATTTT. The encoded protein is CATAGGTDTQYF. Full variable domain (outside the CDR3, taken from reference TRBV7-2 and TRBJ2-3): GAGVSQSPSNKVTEKGKDVELRCDPISGHTALYWYRQSLGQGLEFLIYFQGNSAPDKSGLPSDRFSAERTGGSVSTLTIQRTQQEDSAVYLCATAGGTDTQYFGPGTRLTVL.

The rearrangement links TRBV7-8 to TRBJ2-7; 7 positions agree with TRBD2. The germline V gene has CDR1 SGHVS and CDR2 FQNEAQ. The CDR3 has 15 residues. With V trimmed by 2 bases and J by 7 bases, 11 bases remained unmatched. The CDR3 region has the DNA TGTGCCAGCAGCTTAATCCAGCGGGACTACAATGAGCAGTACTTC. This encodes CASSLIQRDYNEQYF.

This clonotype occurred a few times. An end of the junction differs from the germline gene, which may be a read error. The rearrangement links TRBV5-1 to TRBJ1-1; 9 bases match TRBD1. CDR3 size: 14 residues. Germline CDR1 is SGHRS and CDR2 is YFSETQ. CDR3 protein: CASSWGQGNTEAFF. The CDR3 DNA follows: TGTGCCAGCAGCTGGGGACAGGGGAACACTGAAGCTTTCTTT.

This chain connects TRBV4-1 to TRBJ2-2; D is undetermined. The germline V and J ends were trimmed by 5 bases and 6 bases, with 13 bases remaining between them. CDR1 and CDR2 (germline): MGHRA, YSYEKL. The CDR3 extends over 14 amino acids. In DNA, the CDR3 is TGCGCCAGCAGCGGCCGGTTTCAGCCCGGGGAGCTGTTTTTT. It encodes CASSGRFQPGELFF.

The rearrangement joins TRBV28 to TRBJ2-1; tentatively, D is TRBD2 (6 bases). This CDR3 comprises 15 residues. Trimming took off 8 bases at V and 10 bases at J, with 24 bases between the two ends. Germline values: CDR1 MDHEN, CDR2 SYDVKM. The DNA of the CDR3 is TGTGCCAGCTATCCGGCTATTACCGGGAGTAGCGAGCAGTTCTTC. Residues: CASYPAITGSSEQFF.

The chain employs TRBV28 and TRBJ1-2; weak D call: TRBD1 (5 bases). CDR3 length equals 14 residues. Germline V gives CDR1 MDHEN, CDR2 SYDVKM. V was shortened by 3 bases and J by 3 bases, with 11 bases between the two germline ends. For the CDR3, the DNA is TGTGCCAGCAGTTTCGGGGGAATCCACTATGGCTACACCTTC. It yields the protein CASSFGGIHYGYTF.

The rearrangement links TRBV11-2 to TRBJ2-7; D may match TRBD1 or TRBD2 (5 bases each). The J call may be wrong; the DNA end is better matched by TRBJ2-5. This CDR3 comprises 15 residues. Germline V CDR1 and CDR2: SGHAT, FQNNGV. The chain's CDR3 is CASSSGPRTGETQYF. CDR3 coding DNA: TGTGCCAGCAGCTCGGGACCCAGGACGGGTGAGACCCAGTACTTC.

This sequence joins TRBV20-1 and TRBJ1-6; D call uncertain. Deletions cut 0 bases from V and 0 bases from J, with 3 bases between. Germline V gene sequence: CDR1 DFQATT, CDR2 SNEGSKA (reference sequence). There are 14 residues in the CDR3. The CDR3 nucleotides are TGCAGTGCTAGAGACAGCTCCTATAATTCACCCCTCCACTTT. This translates into CSARDSSYNSPLHF.

This clonotype turned up a few times. The chain is built from TRBV7-2 and TRBJ1-2; D may be TRBD1 (6 bases). Per the germline V gene, CDR1 is SGHTA and CDR2 is FQGNSA. The length of the CDR3 is 15 residues. The V and J ends lost 1 base and 5 bases respectively, with 14 bases between them. This CDR3 is CASSLGTAVVYGYTF. CDR3 coding DNA: TGTGCCAGCAGCTTAGGGACAGCTGTCGTTTATGGCTACACCTTC. Using reference TRBV7-2 and TRBJ1-2 for the parts outside the CDR3, the full variable domain is GAGVSQSPSNKVTEKGKDVELRCDPISGHTALYWYRQSLGQGLEFLIYFQGNSAPDKSGLPSDRFSAERTGGSVSTLTIQRTQQEDSAVYLCASSLGTAVVYGYTFGSGTRLTVV.

This clonotype was recorded a few times. The DNA for the CDR3 is TGTGCCAGCTCACCACCGGGACAGGCTAATCAGCCCCAGCATTTT. It yields the protein CASSPPGQANQPQHF. J is TRBJ1-5 and V is TRBV18, with TRBD1 identical over 8 bases. Trimming at V came to 0 bases and at J to 4 bases, leaving 2 bases not matched to a gene. CDR1 and CDR2 from the germline V gene are KGHSH and LQKENI. CDR3 length: 15 amino acids.

V and J are TRBV9 and TRBJ1-1; D gene ambiguous. Germline V lookup: CDR1 SGDLS, CDR2 YYNGEE. The ends were cut back, 0 bases at V and 11 bases at J, with 17 bases in the middle. This CDR3 spans 14 amino acids. In DNA, the CDR3 is TGTGCCAGCAGCGTAGATATAGCGTCCAGAGGGGCTTTCTTT. Amino acid sequence: CASSVDIASRGAFF. The full variable domain, with the rest looked up from reference TRBV9 and TRBJ1-1, is DSGVTQTPKHLITATGQRVTLRCSPRSGDLSVYWYQQSLDQGLQFLIQYYNGEERAKGNILERFSAQQFPDLHSELNLSSLELGDSALYFCASSVDIASRGAFFGQGTRLTVV.

This clonotype was counted between two and nine times. This chain links TRBV4-3 with TRBJ2-1, with a weak D call TRBD2 (6 bases). The V end was cut by 4 bases, the J end by 6 bases, with 13 bases between. The CDR3 is 14 amino acids. Germline V lookup: CDR1 LGHNA, CDR2 YSLEER. The CDR3 DNA reads TGCGCCAGCAGCCTCCAAAGGGAGGTCAATGAGCAGTTCTTC. Translating gives CASSLQREVNEQFF.

The chain combines TRBV5-1 with TRBJ2-1; 14 nucleotides align to TRBD2. Germline V CDR1 and CDR2: SGHRS, YFSETQ. With 4 bases clipped from V and 7 bases from J, the junction kept 4 bases outside the gene matches. The length of the CDR3 is 15 residues. The CDR3 coding sequence is TGCGCCAGCAGCGGGACTAGCGGGAGTGGTAATGAGCAGTTCTTC. As protein: CASSGTSGSGNEQFF.

This clonotype was counted only a few times. This rearrangement joins TRBV4-1 to TRBJ2-1, with D perhaps assigned TRBD1 or TRBD2 (7 bases each). Between the trimmed V and J ends, which lost 4 bases and 3 bases, there was a span of 16 bases. The CDR3 is 16 residues long. Germline V gene data show CDR1 as MGHRA and CDR2 as YSYEKL. The CDR3 nucleotides are TGCGCCAGCAGCCCCACAGGGGACTATATCTACAATGAGCAGTTCTTC. Amino acids: CASSPTGDYIYNEQFF.

The chain employs TRBV3-1 and TRBJ1-6; 9 positions agree with TRBD1. Trimming took 4 bases from V and 0 from J; bases not matched to a gene: 1. The CDR3 length is 16 residues. Looked up from germline, CDR1 is LGHDT and CDR2 is YNNKEL (reference sequence). The CDR3 sequence is CASSRQGDSYNSPLHF. CDR3 in DNA: TGTGCCAGCAGCCGACAGGGGGACTCCTATAATTCACCCCTCCACTTT.

The rearrangement joins TRBV12-3 or TRBV12-4 to TRBJ2-7; D remains unclear. V was cut by 3 bases and J by 7 bases, with 10 bases left in between. The CDR3 is 12 amino acids. CDR3 nucleotides: TGTGCCAGCAGTTTCGGACGTAGGGAGCAGTACTTC. The encoded protein is CASSFGRREQYF.

This sequence joins TRBV19 and TRBJ1-1; D is unresolved. CDR1 LNHDA and CDR2 SQIVND come from the germline V gene (reference sequence). There are 14 residues in the CDR3. Trimming pared 1 base from V and 1 base from J, leaving 7 bases between. CDR3 sequence: CASSIGSKNTEAFF. As DNA, the CDR3 is TGTGCCAGTAGTATAGGCAGTAAGAACACTGAAGCTTTCTTT.

This chain links TRBV29-1 with TRBJ2-1; 8 bases line up with TRBD2. V was clipped by 3 bases and J by 7 bases; unmatched bases: 8. Germline CDR1 reads SQVTM; CDR2 reads ANQGSEA. The CDR3 is 14 amino acids. CDR3 sequence reads: CSVDTSPGGNEQFF. In nucleotides, the CDR3 is TGCAGCGTTGATACGAGCCCGGGGGGGAATGAGCAGTTCTTC.